One T cell receptor (beta chain) is described in this entry. What it binds is not known. One junction end disagrees with the germline gene, perhaps due to a read error. The entry originates in a study of PD-1 blockade in mismatch repair-deficient tumors. About the study: Patients had over 10 mismatch repair-deficient cancer types, all previously treated and progressing. Study-wide findings and caveats: Tumor-resident clones, often undetectable pretreatment in blood, expanded then contracted after pembrolizumab.

Every patient had mismatch repair deficiency by PCR or immunohistochemistry. TCRdb's table, derived via immunoSEQ multiplex PCR, lists solely in-frame clones and lacks some. The sample lists about 120,000 clones, about 83% occurring once. CDR3 size: 13 residues. From germline, CDR1 is SGHTA and CDR2 FQGTGA. Sequences were derived from peripheral blood, sampled around 60 weeks after starting pembrolizumab. The chain recombines TRBV7-3 with TRBJ2-7, with D possibly TRBD1 on 6 matching bases. The receptor was derived from an adult with mismatch repair-deficient cancer. The CDR3 here is CASSLVRGYEQYF. CDR3 coding DNA: TGCGCCAGCAGCTTGGTCAGGGGATACGAGCAGTACTTC.